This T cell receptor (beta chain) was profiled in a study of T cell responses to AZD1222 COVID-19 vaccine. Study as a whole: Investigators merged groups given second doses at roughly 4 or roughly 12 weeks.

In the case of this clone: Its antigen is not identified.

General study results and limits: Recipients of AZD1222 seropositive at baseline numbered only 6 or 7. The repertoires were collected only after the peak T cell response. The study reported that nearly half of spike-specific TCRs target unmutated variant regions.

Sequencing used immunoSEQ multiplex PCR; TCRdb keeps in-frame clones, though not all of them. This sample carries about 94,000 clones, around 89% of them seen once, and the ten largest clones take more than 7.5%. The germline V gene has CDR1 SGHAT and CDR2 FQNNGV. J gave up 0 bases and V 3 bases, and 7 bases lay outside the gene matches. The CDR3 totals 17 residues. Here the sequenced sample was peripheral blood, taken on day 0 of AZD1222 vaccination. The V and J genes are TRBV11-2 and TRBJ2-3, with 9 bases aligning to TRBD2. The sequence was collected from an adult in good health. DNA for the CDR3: TGTGCCAGCAGCTTGGGGTCTAGCGGGGCTAGCACAGATACGCAGTATTTT. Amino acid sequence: CASSLGSSGASTDTQYF.